This entry concerns a single T cell receptor (beta chain). The sample comes from a study of blood T cell repertoires in COVID-19. Trimming pared 1 base from V and 4 bases from J, leaving 7 bases between. Germline lookup yields CDR1 LGHNA and CDR2 YNFKEQ. This CDR3 region has 13 residues. The protocol was immunoSEQ multiplex PCR, while the TCRdb copy is restricted to in-frame clones and leaves out a portion. Counted here are 90,000 to 120,000 clones, around nine tenths occurring once; the ten biggest clones make up 5.1%. This receptor was identified in a human donor in a cohort sampled during active COVID-19. The genes are TRBV4-2 and TRBJ2-5; D might be TRBD1 (6 bases). Sample: peripheral blood. The CDR3 here is CASSQGRGETQYF. The DNA of the CDR3 is TGTGCCAGCAGCCAAGGCAGGGGAGAGACCCAGTACTTC.